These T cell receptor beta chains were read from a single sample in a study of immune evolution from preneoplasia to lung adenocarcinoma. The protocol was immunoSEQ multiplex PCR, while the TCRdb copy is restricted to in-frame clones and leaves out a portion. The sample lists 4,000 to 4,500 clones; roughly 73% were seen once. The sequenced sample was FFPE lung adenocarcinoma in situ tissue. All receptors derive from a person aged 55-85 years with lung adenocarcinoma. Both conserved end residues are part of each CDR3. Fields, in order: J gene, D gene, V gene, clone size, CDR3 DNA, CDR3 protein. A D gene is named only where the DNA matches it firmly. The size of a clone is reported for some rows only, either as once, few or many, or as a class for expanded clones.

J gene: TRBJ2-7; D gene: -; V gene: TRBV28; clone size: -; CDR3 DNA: TGTGCCAGCACCCTTGACGGGTTTGGCAACGAGCAGTACTTC; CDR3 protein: CASTLDGFGNEQYF
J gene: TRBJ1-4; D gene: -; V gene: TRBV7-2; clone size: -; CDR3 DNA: TGTGCCAGCAGCTCCCGTGGGGGGGCGCGTGAAAAACTGTTTTTT; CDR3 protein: CASSSRGGAREKLFF
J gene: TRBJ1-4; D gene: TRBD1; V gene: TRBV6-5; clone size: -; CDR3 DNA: TGTGCCAGCAGTTACTCGGGACAGCGTAATGAAAAACTGTTTTTT; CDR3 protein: CASSYSGQRNEKLFF
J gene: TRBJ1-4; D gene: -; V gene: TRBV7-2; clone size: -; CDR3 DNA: TGTGCCAGCAGCTTAGGTCAGGGAGTAAATGAAAAACTGTTTTTT; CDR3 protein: CASSLGQGVNEKLFF
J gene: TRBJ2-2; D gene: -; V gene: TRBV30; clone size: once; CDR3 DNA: TGTGCCTGCCCGCAGGGGATGGTAACGGCCGGGGAGCTGTTTTTT; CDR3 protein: CACPQGMVTAGELFF
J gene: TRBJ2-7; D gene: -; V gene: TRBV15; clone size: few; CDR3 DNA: TGTGCCACCAGCAGACAGGACGGGACCTACGAGCAGTACTTC; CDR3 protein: CATSRQDGTYEQYF
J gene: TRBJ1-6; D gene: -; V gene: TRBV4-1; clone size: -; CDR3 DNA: TGCGCCAGCAGCCAACCTAGGGGGGGGAATTCACCCCTCCACTTT; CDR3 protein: CASSQPRGGNSPLHF
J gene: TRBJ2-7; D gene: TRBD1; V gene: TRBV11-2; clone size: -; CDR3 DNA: TGTGCCAGCAGCCCCTCCGGGACAGGATACGAGCAGTACTTC; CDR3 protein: CASSPSGTGYEQYF
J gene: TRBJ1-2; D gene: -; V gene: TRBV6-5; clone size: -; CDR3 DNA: TGTGCCAGCAGTTACCGGGACCGCTATGGCTACACCTTC; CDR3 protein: CASSYRDRYGYTF
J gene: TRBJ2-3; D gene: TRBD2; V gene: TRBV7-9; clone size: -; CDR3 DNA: TGTGCCAGCAGCTACTGGGACTGGGGAGGGGCAGATACGCAGTATTTT; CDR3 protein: CASSYWDWGGADTQYF
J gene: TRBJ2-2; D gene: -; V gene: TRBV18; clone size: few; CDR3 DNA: TGTGCCAGCTCACCACTACAGGGCAGGAACACCGGGGAGCTGTTTTTT; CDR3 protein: CASSPLQGRNTGELFF
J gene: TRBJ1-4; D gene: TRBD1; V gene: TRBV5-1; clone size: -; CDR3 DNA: TGCGCCAGCAGCCTACAAACAGGGGTTAACGAAAAACTGTTTTTT; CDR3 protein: CASSLQTGVNEKLFF
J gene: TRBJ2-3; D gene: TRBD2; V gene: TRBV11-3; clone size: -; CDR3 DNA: TGTGCCAGCAGCACGCCGGGGGGAAGCACAGATACGCAGTATTTT; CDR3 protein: CASSTPGGSTDTQYF
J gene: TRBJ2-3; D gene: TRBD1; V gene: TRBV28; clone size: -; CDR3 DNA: TGTGCCAGCAGTTCGTCCGGGACAGGGAACACAGATACGCAGTATTTT; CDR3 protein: CASSSSGTGNTDTQYF
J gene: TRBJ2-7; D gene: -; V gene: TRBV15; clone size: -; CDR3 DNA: TGTGCCACCAGCAGCACCCACTCCACCGGGACGAAGTCCTACGAGCAGTACTTC; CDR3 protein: CATSSTHSTGTKSYEQYF
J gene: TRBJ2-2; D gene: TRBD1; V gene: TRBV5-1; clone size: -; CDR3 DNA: TGCGCCAGCTCTTCCGGGACAGGGCCCACCGGGAAGCTGTTTTTT; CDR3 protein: CASSSGTGPTGKLFF
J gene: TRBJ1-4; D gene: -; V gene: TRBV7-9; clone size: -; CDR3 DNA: TGTGCCAGCAGCCAGGACAGCCCAACTAATGAAAAACTGTTTTTT; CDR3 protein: CASSQDSPTNEKLFF
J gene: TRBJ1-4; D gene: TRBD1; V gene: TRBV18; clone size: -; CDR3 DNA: TGTGCCAGCTCACCAGGGACAGCCGAAAAACTGTTTTTT; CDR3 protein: CASSPGTAEKLFF
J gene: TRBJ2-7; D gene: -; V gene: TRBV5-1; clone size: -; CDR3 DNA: TGCGCCAGCCTGGGGGACGGATCCTACGAGCAGTACTTC; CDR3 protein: CASLGDGSYEQYF
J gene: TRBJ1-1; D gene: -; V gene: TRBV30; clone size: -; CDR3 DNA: TGTGCCTGGAGTCGCTTCGAGGGGGACACTGAAGCTTTCTTT; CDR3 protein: CAWSRFEGDTEAFF